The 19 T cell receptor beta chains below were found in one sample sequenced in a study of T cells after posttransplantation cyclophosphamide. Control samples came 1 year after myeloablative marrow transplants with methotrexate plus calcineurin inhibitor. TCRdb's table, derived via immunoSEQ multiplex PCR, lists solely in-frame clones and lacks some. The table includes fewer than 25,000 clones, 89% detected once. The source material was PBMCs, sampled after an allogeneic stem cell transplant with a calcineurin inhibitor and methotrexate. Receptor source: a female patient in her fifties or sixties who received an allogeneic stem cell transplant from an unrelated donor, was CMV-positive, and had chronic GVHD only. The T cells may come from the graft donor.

CDR3 region: CASSARDTRTGELFF. In DNA, the CDR3 is TGTGCCAGCAGCGCACGGGACACCCGCACCGGGGAGCTGTTTTTT. This chain uses TRBV7-9 with TRBJ2-2, with D possibly TRBD1 on 6 matching bases. V was shortened by 5 bases and J by 4 bases, with 14 bases between the two germline ends. The CDR3 consists of 15 residues. Germline CDR1 and CDR2: SEHNR and FQNEAQ (reference sequence).

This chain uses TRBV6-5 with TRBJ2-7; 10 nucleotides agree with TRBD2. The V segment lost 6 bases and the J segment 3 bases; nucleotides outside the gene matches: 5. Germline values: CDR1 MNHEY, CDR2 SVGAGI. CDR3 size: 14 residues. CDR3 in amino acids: CASRDIAGGYEQYF. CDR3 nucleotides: TGTGCCAGCAGAGACATAGCGGGAGGCTACGAGCAGTACTTC.

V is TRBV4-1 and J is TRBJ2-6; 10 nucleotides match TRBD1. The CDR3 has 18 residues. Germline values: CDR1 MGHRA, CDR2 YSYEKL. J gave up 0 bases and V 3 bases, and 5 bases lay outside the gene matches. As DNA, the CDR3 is TGCGCCAGCAGCCAGAGGACAGGGGGTGTCTCTGGGGCCAACGTCCTGACTTTC. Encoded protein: CASSQRTGGVSGANVLTF.

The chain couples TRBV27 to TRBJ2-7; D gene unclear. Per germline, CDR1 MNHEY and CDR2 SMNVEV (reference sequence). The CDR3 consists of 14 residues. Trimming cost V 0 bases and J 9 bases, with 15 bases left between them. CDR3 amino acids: CASSLSFTSLAQYF. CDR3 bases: TGTGCCAGCAGTTTATCGTTCACCTCCCTGGCGCAGTACTTC.

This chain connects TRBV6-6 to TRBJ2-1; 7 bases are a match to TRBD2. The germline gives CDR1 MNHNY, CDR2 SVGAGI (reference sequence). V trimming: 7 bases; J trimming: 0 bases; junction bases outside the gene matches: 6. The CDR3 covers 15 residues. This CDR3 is CASKPGGSSYNEQFF. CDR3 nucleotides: TGTGCCAGCAAGCCCGGCGGGAGCTCCTACAATGAGCAGTTCTTC.

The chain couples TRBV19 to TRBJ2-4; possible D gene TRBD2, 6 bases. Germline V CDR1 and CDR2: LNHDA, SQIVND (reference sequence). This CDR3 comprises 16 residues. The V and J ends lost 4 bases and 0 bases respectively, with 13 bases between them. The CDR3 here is CASSTSARIAKNIQYF. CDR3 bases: TGTGCCAGTAGTACTAGCGCAAGAATAGCCAAAAACATTCAGTACTTC.

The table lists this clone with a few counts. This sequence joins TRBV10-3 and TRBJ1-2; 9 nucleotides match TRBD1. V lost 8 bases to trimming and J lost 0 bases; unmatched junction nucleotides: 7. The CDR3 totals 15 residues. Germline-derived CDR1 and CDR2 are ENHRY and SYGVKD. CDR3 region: CAIRGDRVANYGYTF. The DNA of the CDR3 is TGTGCCATCCGGGGGGACAGGGTAGCTAACTATGGCTACACCTTC.

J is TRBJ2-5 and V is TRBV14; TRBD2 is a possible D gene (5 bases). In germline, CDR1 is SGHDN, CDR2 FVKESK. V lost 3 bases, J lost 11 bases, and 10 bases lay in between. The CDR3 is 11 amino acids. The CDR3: CASSQGWEQYF. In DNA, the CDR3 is TGTGCCAGCAGCCAGGGTTGGGAGCAGTACTTC. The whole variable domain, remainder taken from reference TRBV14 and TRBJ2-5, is EAGVTQFPSHSVIEKGQTVTLRCDPISGHDNLYWYRRVMGKEIKFLLHFVKESKQDESGMPNNRFLAERTGGTYSTLKVQPAELEDSGVYFCASSQGWEQYFGPGTRLLVL.

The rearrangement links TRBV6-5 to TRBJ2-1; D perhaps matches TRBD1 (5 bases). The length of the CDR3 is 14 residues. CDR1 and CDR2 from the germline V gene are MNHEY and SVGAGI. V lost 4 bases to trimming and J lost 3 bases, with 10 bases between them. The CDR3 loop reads CASSFQGYYNEQFF. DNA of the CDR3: TGTGCCAGCAGTTTTCAGGGATACTACAATGAGCAGTTCTTC.

DNA for the CDR3: TGTGCCACCCGAAGCGGCGGCAATGAGCAGTTCTTC. It specifies CATRSGGNEQFF. The chain recombines TRBV6-6 with TRBJ2-1, with D maybe TRBD2 (5 bases). V lost 10 bases, J lost 6 bases, and 13 bases lay in between. Germline CDR1 MNHNY, CDR2 SVGAGI (reference sequence). CDR3 size: 12 residues.

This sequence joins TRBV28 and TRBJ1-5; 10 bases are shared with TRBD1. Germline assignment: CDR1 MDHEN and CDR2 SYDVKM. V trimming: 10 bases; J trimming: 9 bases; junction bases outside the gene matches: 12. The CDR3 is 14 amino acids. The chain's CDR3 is CAIDRGPSVRPQHF. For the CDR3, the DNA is TGTGCCATTGACAGGGGGCCCAGTGTACGGCCCCAGCATTTT.

CDR3 sequence (DNA): TGTGCCAGTAGTACCCTTACTAGCGGGGTCACTACAGATACGCAGTATTTT. It translates to CASSTLTSGVTTDTQYF. V is TRBV19 and J is TRBJ2-3; TRBD2 aligns across 10 bases. The V segment lost 4 bases and the J segment 3 bases; nucleotides outside the gene matches: 10. The CDR3 loop spans 17 amino acids. The germline CDR1 and CDR2 sequences are LNHDA and SQIVND (reference sequence).

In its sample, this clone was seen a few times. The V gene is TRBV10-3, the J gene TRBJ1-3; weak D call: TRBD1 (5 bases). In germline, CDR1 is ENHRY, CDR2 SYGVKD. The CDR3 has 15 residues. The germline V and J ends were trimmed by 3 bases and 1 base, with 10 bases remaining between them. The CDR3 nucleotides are TGTGCCATCAGTGACCCGAACAGGTCTGGAAACACCATATATTTT. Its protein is CAISDPNRSGNTIYF.

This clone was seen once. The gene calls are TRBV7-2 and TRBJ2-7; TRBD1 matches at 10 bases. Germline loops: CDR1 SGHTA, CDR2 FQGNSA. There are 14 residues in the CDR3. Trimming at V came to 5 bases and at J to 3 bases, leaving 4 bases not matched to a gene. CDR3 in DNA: TGTGCCAGCAGCCACCGGGACAGGGGCTACGAGCAGTACTTC. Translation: CASSHRDRGYEQYF.

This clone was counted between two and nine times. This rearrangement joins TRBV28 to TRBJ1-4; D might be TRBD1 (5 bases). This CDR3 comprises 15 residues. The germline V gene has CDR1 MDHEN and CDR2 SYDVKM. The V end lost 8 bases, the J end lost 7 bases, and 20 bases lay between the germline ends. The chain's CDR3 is CASLFSGGESEKLFF. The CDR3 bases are TGTGCCAGCCTCTTCAGCGGGGGGGAGAGTGAAAAACTGTTTTTT.

DNA of the CDR3: TGTGCCAGCAGCTTTAGCGGGAGAGTAAATGAGCAGTTCTTC. Its translation is CASSFSGRVNEQFF. V is TRBV5-4 and J is TRBJ2-1; TRBD2 agrees at 9 bases. The germline CDR1 and CDR2 sequences are SGHNT and YYREEE (reference sequence). The CDR3 spans 14 residues. Trimming at V came to 2 bases and at J to 7 bases, leaving 4 bases not matched to a gene.

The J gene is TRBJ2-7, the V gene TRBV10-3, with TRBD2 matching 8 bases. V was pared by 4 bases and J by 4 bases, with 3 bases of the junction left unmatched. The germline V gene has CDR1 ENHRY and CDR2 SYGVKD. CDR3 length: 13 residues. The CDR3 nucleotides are TGTGCCATCAGTGTCTTAGCGGGGTACGAGCAGTACTTC. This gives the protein CAISVLAGYEQYF.

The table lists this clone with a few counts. CDR3 protein: CASSPTPGGTEAFF. The CDR3 DNA follows: TGTGCCAGCAGCCCTACCCCGGGAGGTACTGAAGCTTTCTTT. The chain has TRBV7-9 and TRBJ1-1; no clear D gene. Per germline, CDR1 SEHNR and CDR2 FQNEAQ (reference sequence). Trimming stripped 5 bases from V and 5 bases from J, with 15 bases between. This CDR3 has 14 amino acids.

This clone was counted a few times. CDR3 residues: CASSPFATNEKLFF. The DNA of the CDR3 is TGTGCCAGCAGCCCCTTTGCAACTAATGAAAAACTGTTTTTT. The chain recombines TRBV28 with TRBJ1-4; D remains ambiguous. V was pared by 6 bases and J by 0 bases, with 8 bases between. From germline, CDR1 is MDHEN and CDR2 SYDVKM. This CDR3 comprises 14 residues.